This TCR beta chain was identified in a study of OX40 agonist ivuxolimab in advanced cancers. Trimming left V 4 bases short and J 0 bases short, with 12 bases between. The CDR3 runs to 15 residues. The germline gives CDR1 SGHVS, CDR2 FNYEAQ. Measured with immunoSEQ multiplex PCR; TCRdb has only the in-frame clones, and not every one. The data hold about 91,000 clones, with around 83% observed a single time. This TCR was sampled from an adult with an advanced solid tumor such as melanoma, head and neck, liver or kidney cancer. The chain is built from TRBV7-6 and TRBJ1-1, with D perhaps matching TRBD1 (5 bases). The sample was CD4+ or CD8+ T cells sorted from blood, taken in a trial of the OX40 agonist ivuxolimab. In DNA, the CDR3 is TGTGCCAGCAGCTCCCTTGGGACGGTGAACACTGAAGCTTTCTTT. It codes for CASSSLGTVNTEAFF. The variable domain in full, completed from reference TRBV7-6 and TRBJ1-1, reads GAGVSQSPRYKVTKRGQDVALRCDPISGHVSLYWYRQALGQGPEFLTYFNYEAQQDKSGLPNDRFSAERPEGSISTLTIQRTEQRDSAMYRCASSSLGTVNTEAFFGQGTRLTVV.